The present T cell receptor (beta chain) was sequenced within a study of Tregs in tolerant kidney transplant recipients. Using immunoSEQ multiplex PCR, the repertoire was profiled, and TCRdb retains in-frame clones only, with some absent. The repertoire holds about 83,000 clones, with approximately 98% as singletons. The V and J ends lost 6 bases and 0 bases respectively, with 14 bases between them. Germline V lookup: CDR1 MNHNY, CDR2 SVGAGI (reference sequence). The CDR3 spans 16 residues. The starting material was CD4+ T cells from blood, obtained before the transplant. V and J are TRBV6-6 and TRBJ2-2; D perhaps matches TRBD2 (5 bases). The TCR was taken from a human donor who received a combined kidney and bone marrow transplant. In nucleotides, the CDR3 is TGTGCCAGCAGATCGCCGGGGAGACCGAACACCGGGGAGCTGTTTTTT. Its protein product is CASRSPGRPNTGELFF.